Each of the 6 T cell receptor beta chains below was sequenced from the same sample in a study of T cell responses to AZD1222 COVID-19 vaccine. TCRdb keeps only in-frame clones here, not all; method: immunoSEQ multiplex PCR. The repertoire holds about 150,000 clones, with around 94% as singletons. Material: peripheral blood, obtained on day 0 of AZD1222 vaccination. The receptors derive from an adult in good health.

The count of this clone is one. This chain links TRBV19 with TRBJ1-5, with 8 bases identical to TRBD1. The CDR3 has 13 amino acids. The V and J ends lost 7 bases and 12 bases, in that order; junction bases with no gene match: 11. Germline assignment: CDR1 LNHDA and CDR2 SQIVND (reference sequence). The CDR3 is CASIGTGHMNQHF. CDR3 DNA: TGTGCCAGTATAGGGACAGGCCATATGAACCAGCATTTT.

The gene calls are TRBV5-1 and TRBJ1-2; 8 bases line up with TRBD1. Germline V gene sequence: CDR1 SGHRS, CDR2 YFSETQ. V lost 4 bases to trimming and J lost 0 bases; unmatched junction nucleotides: 5. This CDR3 spans 15 amino acids. CDR3 sequence (DNA): TGCGCCAGCAGCAGAAACAGGGGGACTAACTATGGCTACACCTTC. Its translation is CASSRNRGTNYGYTF.

The chain combines TRBV29-1 with TRBJ1-4; D possibly corresponds to TRBD1 (5 bases). CDR3 length: 14 residues. The germline V and J ends were trimmed by 4 bases and 3 bases, with 12 bases remaining between them. CDR1 is SQVTM, CDR2 ANQGSEA, per germline. CDR3 loop: CSVAMGGANEKLFF. In nucleotides, the CDR3 is TGCAGCGTTGCCATGGGGGGGGCTAATGAAAAACTGTTTTTT.

This clone was observed a few times. J is TRBJ2-7 and V is TRBV2; 7 bases are shared with TRBD2. The CDR3 loop spans 14 amino acids. J was trimmed by 4 bases and V by 5 bases; bases with no gene match: 8. Per the germline V gene, CDR1 is SNHLY and CDR2 is FYNNEI. The CDR3 nucleotides read TGTGCCAGCAGTCCGGGGCTAGCGGAATACGAGCAGTACGTC. Its translation: CASSPGLAEYEQYV.

This clone was detected a few times. V gene TRBV7-9 combines with J gene TRBJ1-2; D might be TRBD1 (5 bases). Trimming took off 1 base at V and 6 bases at J, with 9 bases between the two ends. Germline lookup yields CDR1 SEHNR and CDR2 FQNEAQ (reference sequence). The CDR3 consists of 13 residues. Here the CDR3 reads CASSLGGGNGYTF. CDR3 in DNA: TGTGCCAGCAGCTTAGGTGGGGGAAATGGCTACACCTTC.

This chain connects TRBV5-1 to TRBJ1-1, with 8 bases identical to TRBD1. The CDR3 spans 16 residues. CDR1 SGHRS and CDR2 YFSETQ come from the germline V gene. The V gene end was trimmed by 0 bases and the J gene end by 1 base; junction bases not matched to a gene: 5. CDR3 nucleotide sequence: TGCGCCAGCAGCTTGGAGTTGGGGACAGGGAACACTGAAGCTTTCTTT. This gives the protein CASSLELGTGNTEAFF.